This T cell receptor beta chain was recovered during a study of identical twins. Whole-study findings and limits: The study drew conclusions from cross-sectional statistical analysis, not from following the same donors.

This clonotype was found many times. Its target is unknown. TCRdb re-called the 5' RACE reads through MiXCR, storing one row per CDR3 protein. The data contain 600,000 to 850,000 distinct CDR3 sequences, 18% of them singletons. Trimming stripped 0 bases from V and 5 bases from J, with 4 bases between. In germline, CDR1 is MNHNS, CDR2 SASEGT. The CDR3 is 12 residues long. These data also featured in a second study, about T cells expressing NK-cell markers. This second study says: Researchers got TCR beta repertoires out of sorted CD3+CD56+NKG2C+, CD3+CD56+NKG2C- and CD3+CD56-NKG2C+ T cells. The study did not resolve the HCMV specificity of expanded NKG2C+ T cell clones.

The specimen was PBMCs. The chain carries TRBV6-1 and TRBJ2-5; D call uncertain. This receptor was obtained from a woman between 18 and 29 years old in good health. The CDR3 bases are TGTGCCAGCAGTGAAGCGGGCGAGACCCAGTACTTC. It specifies CASSEAGETQYF.